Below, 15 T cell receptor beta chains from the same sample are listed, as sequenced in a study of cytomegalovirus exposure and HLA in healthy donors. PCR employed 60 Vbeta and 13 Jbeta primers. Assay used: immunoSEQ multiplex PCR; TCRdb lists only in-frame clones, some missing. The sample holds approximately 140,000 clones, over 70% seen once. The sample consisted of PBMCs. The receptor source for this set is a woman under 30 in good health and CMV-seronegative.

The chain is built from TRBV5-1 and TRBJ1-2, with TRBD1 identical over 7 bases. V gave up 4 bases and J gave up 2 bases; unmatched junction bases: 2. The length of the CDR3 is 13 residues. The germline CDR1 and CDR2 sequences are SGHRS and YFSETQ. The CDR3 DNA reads TGCGCCAGCAGCATGGGACAGAACTATGGCTACACCTTC. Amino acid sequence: CASSMGQNYGYTF.

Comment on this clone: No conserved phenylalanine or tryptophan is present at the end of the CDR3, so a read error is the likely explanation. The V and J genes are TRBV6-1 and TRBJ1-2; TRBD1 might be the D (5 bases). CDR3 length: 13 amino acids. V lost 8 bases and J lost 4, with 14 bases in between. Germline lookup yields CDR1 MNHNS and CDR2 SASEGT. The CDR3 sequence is CASSRTTLYGYTL. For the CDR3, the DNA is TGTGCCAGCTCCCGGACAACCCTCTATGGCTACACCCTC.

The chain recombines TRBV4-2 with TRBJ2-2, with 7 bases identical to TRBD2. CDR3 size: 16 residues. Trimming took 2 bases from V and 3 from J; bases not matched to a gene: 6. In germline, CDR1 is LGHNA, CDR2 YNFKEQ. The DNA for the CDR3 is TGTGCCAGCAGCCAAACACCGGGACTATACACCGGGGAGCTGTTTTTT. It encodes CASSQTPGLYTGELFF.

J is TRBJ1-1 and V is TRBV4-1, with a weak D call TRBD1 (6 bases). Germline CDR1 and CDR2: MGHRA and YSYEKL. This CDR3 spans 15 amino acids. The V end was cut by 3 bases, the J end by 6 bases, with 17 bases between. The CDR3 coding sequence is TGCGCCAGCAGCCACTGGTCAGGGGTATTGGCTGAAGCTTTCTTT. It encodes CASSHWSGVLAEAFF.

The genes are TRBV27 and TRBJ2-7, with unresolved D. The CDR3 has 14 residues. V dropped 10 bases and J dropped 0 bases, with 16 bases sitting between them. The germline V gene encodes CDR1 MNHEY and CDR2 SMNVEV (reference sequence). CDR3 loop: CATKIQVSSYEQYF. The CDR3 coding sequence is TGTGCCACCAAAATCCAGGTGAGCTCCTACGAGCAGTACTTC.

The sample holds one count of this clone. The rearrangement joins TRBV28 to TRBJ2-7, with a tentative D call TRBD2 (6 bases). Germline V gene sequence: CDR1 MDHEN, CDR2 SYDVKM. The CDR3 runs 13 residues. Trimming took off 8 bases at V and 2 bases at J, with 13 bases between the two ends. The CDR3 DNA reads TGTGCCAGCTCCCTAGCGTTAACCTACGAGCAGTACTTC. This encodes CASSLALTYEQYF. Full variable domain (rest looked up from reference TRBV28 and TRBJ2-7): DVKVTQSSRYLVKRTGEKVFLECVQDMDHENMFWYRQDPGLGLRLIYFSYDVKMKEKGDIPEGYSVSREKKERFSLILESASTNQTSMYLCASSLALTYEQYFGPGTRLTVT.

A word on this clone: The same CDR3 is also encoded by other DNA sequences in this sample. This CDR3 reads CASSPLGGDQPQHF. In DNA, the CDR3 is TGTGCCAGCAGCCCTTTGGGGGGTGACCAGCCCCAGCATTTT. The chain links TRBV9 to TRBJ1-5; perhaps TRBD1 as D (5 bases). CDR3 length equals 14 residues. Germline loops: CDR1 SGDLS, CDR2 YYNGEE. Trimming left V 4 bases short and J 7 bases short, with 15 bases between. Full variable domain (rest looked up from reference TRBV9 and TRBJ1-5): DSGVTQTPKHLITATGQRVTLRCSPRSGDLSVYWYQQSLDQGLQFLIQYYNGEERAKGNILERFSAQQFPDLHSELNLSSLELGDSALYFCASSPLGGDQPQHFGDGTRLSIL.

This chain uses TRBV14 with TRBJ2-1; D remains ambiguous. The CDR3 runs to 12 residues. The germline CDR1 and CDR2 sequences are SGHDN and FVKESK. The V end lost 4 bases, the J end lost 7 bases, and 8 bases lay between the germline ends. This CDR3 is CASSLAENEQFF. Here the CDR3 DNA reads TGTGCCAGCAGCCTTGCGGAGAATGAGCAGTTCTTC. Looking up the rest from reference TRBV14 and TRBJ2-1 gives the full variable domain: EAGVTQFPSHSVIEKGQTVTLRCDPISGHDNLYWYRRVMGKEIKFLLHFVKESKQDESGMPNNRFLAERTGGTYSTLKVQPAELEDSGVYFCASSLAENEQFFGPGTRLTVL.

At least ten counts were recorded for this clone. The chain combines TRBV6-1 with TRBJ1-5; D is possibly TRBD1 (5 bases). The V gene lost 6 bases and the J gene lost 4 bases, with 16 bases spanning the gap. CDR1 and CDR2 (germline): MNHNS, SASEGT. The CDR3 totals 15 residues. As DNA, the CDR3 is TGTGCCAGCAGCTTATCCAGGGTTTCTAATCAGCCCCAGCATTTT. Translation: CASSLSRVSNQPQHF.

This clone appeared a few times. The CDR3 reads CASREQGDTGELFF. Here the CDR3 DNA reads TGTGCCAGCAGAGAACAGGGAGACACCGGGGAGCTGTTTTTT. The chain is built from TRBV6-4 and TRBJ2-2; D might be TRBD1 (6 bases). Germline V gene sequence: CDR1 MRHNA, CDR2 SNTAGT. Trimming left V 6 bases short and J 3 bases short, with 11 bases between. This CDR3 is 14 amino acids long.

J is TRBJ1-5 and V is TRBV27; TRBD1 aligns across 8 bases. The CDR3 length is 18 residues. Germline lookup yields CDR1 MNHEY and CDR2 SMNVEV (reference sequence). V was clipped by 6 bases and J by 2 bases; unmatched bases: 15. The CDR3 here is CASRPWETGVGGNQPQHF. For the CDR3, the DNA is TGTGCCAGCAGGCCATGGGAGACAGGGGTCGGGGGCAATCAGCCCCAGCATTTT.

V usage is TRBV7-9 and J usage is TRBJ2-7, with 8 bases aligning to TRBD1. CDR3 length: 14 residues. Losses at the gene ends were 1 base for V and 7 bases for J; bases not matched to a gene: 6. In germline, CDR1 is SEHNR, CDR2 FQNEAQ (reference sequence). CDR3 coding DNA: TGTGCCAGCAGCTTAGGGACAGGGTTGGGGGAGCAGTACTTC. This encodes CASSLGTGLGEQYF.

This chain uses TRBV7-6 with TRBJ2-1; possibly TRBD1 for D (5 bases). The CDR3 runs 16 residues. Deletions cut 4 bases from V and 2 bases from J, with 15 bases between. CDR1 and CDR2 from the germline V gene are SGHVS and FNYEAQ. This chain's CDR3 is CASSSVGALTYNEQFF. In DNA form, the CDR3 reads TGTGCCAGCAGCTCAGTAGGGGCTCTCACCTACAATGAGCAGTTCTTC.

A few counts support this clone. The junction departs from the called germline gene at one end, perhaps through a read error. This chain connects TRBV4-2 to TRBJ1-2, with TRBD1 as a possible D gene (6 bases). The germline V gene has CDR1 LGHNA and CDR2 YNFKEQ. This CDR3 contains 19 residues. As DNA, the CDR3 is TGTGCCAGCAACCAAGATATGTGGGGGGGCTCTTCCACTAACTATGGCTACACCTTC. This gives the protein CASNQDMWGGSSTNYGYTF.

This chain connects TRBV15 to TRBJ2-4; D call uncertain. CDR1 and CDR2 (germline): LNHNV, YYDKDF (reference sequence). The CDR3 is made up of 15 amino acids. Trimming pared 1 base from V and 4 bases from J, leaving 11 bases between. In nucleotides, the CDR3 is TGTGCCACCAGCAGAGCCCCCGGCGGTAAAAACATTCAGTACTTC. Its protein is CATSRAPGGKNIQYF.